Below, 24 T cell receptor beta chains from the same sample are listed, as sequenced in a study of siplizumab effects on memory and regulatory T cells. Produced via immunoSEQ multiplex PCR; TCRdb's table is partial and in-frame only. The table records about 100,000 clones, about 90% of them present only once. Sequenced input: CD4+ T cells sorted from blood. The receptors here all came from a human donor in good health. Some clones in this sample may be carry-over from other donors' samples.

The rearrangement links TRBV19 to TRBJ2-2; 12 positions match TRBD1. V shed 0 bases and J 5 bases; nucleotides not matched to a gene: 4. Germline lookup yields CDR1 LNHDA and CDR2 SQIVND (reference sequence). The length of the CDR3 is 17 residues. This chain's CDR3 is CASSIDPGQGATGELFF. For the CDR3, the DNA is TGTGCCAGTAGTATAGACCCGGGACAGGGGGCAACCGGGGAGCTGTTTTTT.

This clone was seen just once. The chain joins TRBV7-9 to TRBJ2-1, with 8 bases aligning to TRBD2. After removal of 3 bases from V and 3 bases from J, the junction contained 4 bases not matched to a gene. Germline CDR1 SEHNR, CDR2 FQNEAQ (reference sequence). This CDR3 has 15 amino acids. CDR3 nucleotides: TGTGCCAGCAGCTTGAAACTAGCGGACTACAATGAGCAGTTCTTC. It yields the protein CASSLKLADYNEQFF.

The chain joins TRBV19 to TRBJ1-2; 10 bases align to TRBD1. CDR1 is LNHDA, CDR2 SQIVND, per germline (reference sequence). This CDR3 spans 13 amino acids. With V trimmed by 3 bases and J by 5 bases, 0 bases remained unmatched. CDR3 DNA sequence: TGTGCCAGTAGTATGGACAGGGGGTATGGCTACACCTTC. It yields the protein CASSMDRGYGYTF.

The J gene is TRBJ2-1, the V gene TRBV2; D is unresolved. V was pared by 7 bases and J by 8 bases, with 21 bases between. This CDR3 spans 15 amino acids. CDR1 SNHLY and CDR2 FYNNEI come from the germline V gene. The CDR3 loop reads CASTVPGLAVYEQFF. The CDR3 DNA sequence: TGTGCCAGCACTGTACCGGGTCTGGCGGTTTATGAGCAGTTCTTC. Full variable domain (missing parts from reference TRBV2 and TRBJ2-1): EPEVTQTPSHQVTQMGQEVILRCVPISNHLYFYWYRQILGQKVEFLVSFYNNEISEKSEIFDDQFSVERPDGSNFTLKIRSTKLEDSAMYFCASTVPGLAVYEQFFGPGTRLTVL.

This rearrangement joins TRBV6-5 to TRBJ2-1; no clear D gene. Trimming pared 2 bases from V and 6 bases from J, leaving 11 bases between. The CDR3 contains 14 residues. CDR1 is MNHEY and CDR2 is SVGAGI in the germline V gene. The chain's CDR3 is CASSYDSRANEQFF. The CDR3 region has the DNA TGTGCCAGCAGTTACGATAGCCGAGCCAATGAGCAGTTCTTC.

V usage is TRBV5-1 and J usage is TRBJ2-7, with 10 nucleotides matching TRBD2. V lost 6 bases and J lost 9; bases outside the gene matches: 12. The CDR3 is 14 amino acids. Germline CDR1 reads SGHRS; CDR2 reads YFSETQ. The CDR3 here is CASTEAGGTFGQYF. The CDR3, as DNA: TGCGCCAGCACCGAAGCGGGAGGGACCTTCGGGCAGTACTTC.

CDR3 sequence reads: CASSLVQGDGYTF. CDR3 nucleotide sequence: TGTGCCAGCAGCTTGGTACAGGGAGATGGCTACACCTTC. The V call is TRBV5-6, the J call TRBJ1-2, with a possible D match to TRBD1 (6 bases). Trimming shortened V by 0 bases and J by 6 bases, and 9 bases separated the two germline ends. Germline CDR1 is SGHDT and CDR2 is YYEEEE. The CDR3 has 13 residues.

The V call is TRBV7-3, the J call TRBJ1-2; TRBD1 is a possible D gene (6 bases). This CDR3 is 13 amino acids long. The germline CDR1 and CDR2 sequences are SGHTA and FQGTGA. The V end was cut by 6 bases, the J end by 1 base, with 9 bases between. The CDR3 loop reads CASSPGHNYGYTF. CDR3 in DNA: TGTGCCAGCAGTCCGGGACATAACTATGGCTACACCTTC.

The chain is built from TRBV7-6 and TRBJ1-2; tentatively, D is TRBD1 (6 bases). The V and J ends lost 3 bases and 3 bases respectively, with 14 bases between them. Germline V gene sequence: CDR1 SGHVS, CDR2 FNYEAQ. This CDR3 is built from 15 residues. DNA of the CDR3: TGTGCCAGCAGCTTGGGGGAGGGGGTCGACTATGGCTACACCTTC. Amino acid sequence: CASSLGEGVDYGYTF.

This clone came up once. J is TRBJ2-3 and V is TRBV10-1; no clear D gene. This CDR3 has 15 amino acids. The V end was cut by 0 bases, the J end by 6 bases, with 13 bases between. In germline, CDR1 is WNHNN, CDR2 SYGVQD (reference sequence). The CDR3 spells CASSESTSGWDTQYF. The CDR3 bases are TGCGCCAGCAGTGAGTCGACCTCTGGGTGGGATACGCAGTATTTT.

This sequence joins TRBV28 and TRBJ2-2; TRBD1 might be the D (5 bases). Trimming took off 5 bases at V and 5 bases at J, with 21 bases between the two ends. Germline CDR1 and CDR2: MDHEN and SYDVKM. This CDR3 comprises 17 residues. The CDR3 bases are TGTGCCAGCAGTCCTACCCCGACGCTGAAGGGGACCGGGGAGCTGTTTTTT. This codes for CASSPTPTLKGTGELFF. Full variable domain (missing parts from reference TRBV28 and TRBJ2-2): DVKVTQSSRYLVKRTGEKVFLECVQDMDHENMFWYRQDPGLGLRLIYFSYDVKMKEKGDIPEGYSVSREKKERFSLILESASTNQTSMYLCASSPTPTLKGTGELFFGEGSRLTVL.

The rearrangement joins TRBV10-1 to TRBJ2-1; the match to TRBD1 covers 8 bases. With 5 bases clipped from V and 11 bases from J, the junction kept 23 bases outside the gene matches. Germline V gene lookup returns CDR1 WNHNN and CDR2 SYGVQD (reference sequence). The CDR3 runs to 18 residues. The CDR3 region is CASSPLAQGAQVPHKQFF. The DNA of the CDR3 is TGCGCCAGCAGTCCATTGGCCCAGGGGGCGCAAGTACCCCATAAGCAGTTCTTC.

This chain joins TRBV14 and TRBJ2-2; no clear D. Deletions cut 6 bases from V and 0 bases from J, with 11 bases between. Per germline, CDR1 SGHDN and CDR2 FVKESK. This CDR3 is 15 amino acids long. The CDR3 nucleotides read TGTGCCAGCAGGCTTGGCGCTACGAACACCGGGGAGCTGTTTTTT. Amino acids: CASRLGATNTGELFF.

The chain couples TRBV9 to TRBJ2-1; no definite D call. Deletions cut 0 bases from V and 6 bases from J, with 10 bases between. The CDR3 runs 14 residues. Germline V gene lookup returns CDR1 SGDLS and CDR2 YYNGEE. As DNA, the CDR3 is TGTGCCAGCAGCGTAGTTCCCGCATCCAATGAGCAGTTCTTC. It encodes CASSVVPASNEQFF.

This chain connects TRBV18 to TRBJ1-5; D might be TRBD1 (5 bases). The CDR3 is 14 amino acids. Trimming took 5 bases from V and 3 from J, leaving 11 bases between them. Germline-derived CDR1 and CDR2 are KGHSH and LQKENI. The CDR3 loop reads CASSARGTNQPQHF. In nucleotides, the CDR3 is TGTGCCAGCTCAGCACGGGGGACCAATCAGCCCCAGCATTTT.

The rearrangement joins TRBV30 to TRBJ2-5; 10 positions match TRBD2. Germline CDR1 is GTSNPN and CDR2 is SVGIG (reference sequence). The CDR3 is 14 amino acids. With V trimmed by 4 bases and J by 3 bases, 5 bases remained unmatched. CDR3 sequence: CAWTLGTSEETQYF. CDR3 in DNA: TGTGCCTGGACCTTGGGGACTAGCGAAGAGACCCAGTACTTC.

This clone showed up just a few times. The rearrangement joins TRBV9 to TRBJ1-3; D perhaps matches TRBD1 (6 bases). The V and J ends lost 3 bases and 3 bases respectively, with 10 bases between them. The germline V gene has CDR1 SGDLS and CDR2 YYNGEE. The CDR3 consists of 14 residues. The chain's CDR3 is CASSARGGGNTIYF. CDR3 in DNA: TGTGCCAGCAGCGCCAGGGGAGGTGGAAACACCATATATTTT.

The chain recombines TRBV27 with TRBJ2-1, with D maybe TRBD2 (5 bases). Germline V gene sequence: CDR1 MNHEY, CDR2 SMNVEV (reference sequence). The CDR3 has 14 amino acids. Trimming removed 2 bases at V and 5 bases at J, with 10 bases between. The CDR3 sequence: CASSLGLANNEQFF. The DNA for the CDR3 is TGTGCCAGCAGTTTAGGTCTAGCCAACAATGAGCAGTTCTTC.

The chain is built from TRBV5-1 and TRBJ2-3; perhaps TRBD2 as D (6 bases). Germline V lookup: CDR1 SGHRS, CDR2 YFSETQ. V lost 2 bases, J lost 0 bases, and 10 bases lay in between. This CDR3 spans 15 amino acids. CDR3 coding DNA: TGCGCCAGCAGCTTAACGGGGACTAGCACAGATACGCAGTATTTT. It is translated as CASSLTGTSTDTQYF.

The V gene is TRBV19, the J gene TRBJ2-3; no clear D. Trimming took 8 bases from V and 0 from J, leaving 3 bases between them. Germline V gene lookup returns CDR1 LNHDA and CDR2 SQIVND (reference sequence). The CDR3 extends over 11 amino acids. CDR3 region: CASVSTDTQYF. CDR3 bases: TGTGCCAGTGTCAGCACAGATACGCAGTATTTT.

The chain is built from TRBV4-1 and TRBJ2-1, with TRBD2 identical over 14 bases. Germline V gene sequence: CDR1 MGHRA, CDR2 YSYEKL. The CDR3 is 21 amino acids. Trimming took 0 bases from V and 2 from J; bases not matched to a gene: 12. The CDR3 DNA is TGCGCCAGCAGCCAAGAAGCAGCCGGGACTAGCGGGAGAAACGCCTACAATGAGCAGTTCTTC. Its translation is CASSQEAAGTSGRNAYNEQFF.

The table lists this clone with a count of one. The chain has TRBV6-4 and TRBJ2-2; D not certain. CDR1 and CDR2 from the germline V gene are MRHNA and SNTAGT. The CDR3 totals 14 residues. V was cut by 5 bases and J by 1 base, with 8 bases left in between. CDR3 nucleotides: TGTGCCAGCAGTCGTGGCGGGAACACCGGGGAGCTGTTTTTT. It specifies CASSRGGNTGELFF.

The V gene is TRBV7-3, the J gene TRBJ2-5; maybe TRBD1 (5 bases). Germline V CDR1 and CDR2: SGHTA, FQGTGA. CDR3 length: 13 residues. V lost 4 bases to trimming and J lost 5 bases, with 11 bases between them. The CDR3 protein is CASSSGSMETQYF. CDR3 nucleotide sequence: TGTGCCAGCAGCTCAGGGTCGATGGAGACCCAGTACTTC.

This clone was seen once. Distinct nucleotide sequences in the sample also encode this CDR3. The chain recombines TRBV10-3 with TRBJ1-2, with a weak D call TRBD1 (5 bases). CDR3 length equals 15 residues. The V end was cut by 0 bases, the J end by 11 bases, with 19 bases between. Germline V CDR1 and CDR2: ENHRY, SYGVKD. The chain's CDR3 is CAISESNPAPGGYTF. CDR3 DNA sequence: TGTGCCATCAGTGAGTCGAACCCCGCTCCGGGGGGTTACACCTTC.